This TCR beta chain is from a study of a mutant IDH1 vaccine in newly diagnosed glioma. Study context: Those enrolled had earlier been treated with radiotherapy, temozolomide, or both, mostly both.

TCRdb's table, derived via immunoSEQ multiplex PCR, lists solely in-frame clones and lacks some. The sample consists of 85,000 to 100,000 clones, 80% of them appearing once. The table lists this clone with a count of one. Antigen unknown. Time point indicated: baseline, week 1 (first vaccination visit). The treatment denotes: pre-vaccination baseline after standard-of-care therapy. Study observations and caveats: Patients showed vaccine-induced immune responses at a rate of approximately 95%. Pseudoprogression looked unconnected to shifts in top peripheral T cell clonotypes.

The source is a middle-aged man with glioma. The sample here was PBMCs, taken from a glioma patient treated with radiotherapy, temozolomide or both.

The CDR3: CAISRTDKETQYF. CDR3 DNA sequence: TGTGCCATCAGTCGGACGGATAAAGAGACCCAGTACTTC. The J gene is TRBJ2-5, the V gene TRBV10-3; D uncertain. Looked up from germline, CDR1 is ENHRY and CDR2 is SYGVKD. V gave up 5 bases and J gave up 3 bases, with 10 bases separating them. The CDR3 spans 13 residues.